The entry below gives a single T cell receptor beta chain sequence along with its context. This entry is derived from a study of blood T cell repertoires in COVID-19. Turning to the study itself: From T cells, B-cell-depleted T cells, or PBMCs came the material, which was cDNA or gDNA.

In the original analysis: Estimates of nucleated cell counts were drawn from the amplification of reference gene primers. Clones were sequenced by immunoSEQ multiplex PCR, and TCRdb holds only the in-frame ones, with some missing. V and J calls and clone size are as listed in that table; D and trimming were resolved from the DNA. The sample has approximately 270,000 clones, approximately 90% seen once. The J segment lost 7 bases and the V segment lost 10 bases, leaving 7 bases of the junction unmatched. There are 11 residues in the CDR3. In germline, CDR1 is SNHLY, CDR2 FYNNEI. Sequenced: peripheral blood. The chain links TRBV2 to TRBJ2-7, with TRBD2 matching 7 bases. The TCR originated in a man under 40 with acute or convalescent COVID-19. Written as DNA, the CDR3 is TGTGCCACGGGACTATCGGGGGAGCAGTACTTC. This translates into CATGLSGEQYF.